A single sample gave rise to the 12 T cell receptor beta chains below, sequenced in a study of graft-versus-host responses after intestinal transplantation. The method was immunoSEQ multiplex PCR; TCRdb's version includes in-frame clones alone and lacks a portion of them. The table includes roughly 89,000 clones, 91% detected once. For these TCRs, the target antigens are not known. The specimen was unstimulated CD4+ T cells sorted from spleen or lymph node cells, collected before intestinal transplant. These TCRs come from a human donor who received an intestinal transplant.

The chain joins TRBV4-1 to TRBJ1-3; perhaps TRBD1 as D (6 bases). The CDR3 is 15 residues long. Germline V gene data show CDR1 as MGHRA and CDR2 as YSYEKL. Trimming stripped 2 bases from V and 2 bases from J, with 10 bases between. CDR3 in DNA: TGCGCCAGCAGCCAAATCGCAGGGGCTGGAAACACCATATATTTT. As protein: CASSQIAGAGNTIYF.

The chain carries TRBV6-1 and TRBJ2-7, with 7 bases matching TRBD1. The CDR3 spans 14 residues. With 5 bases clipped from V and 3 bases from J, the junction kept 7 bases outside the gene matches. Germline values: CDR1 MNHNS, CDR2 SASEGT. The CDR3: CASSQTGPVYEQYF. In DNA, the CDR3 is TGTGCCAGCAGTCAGACAGGGCCAGTCTACGAGCAGTACTTC.

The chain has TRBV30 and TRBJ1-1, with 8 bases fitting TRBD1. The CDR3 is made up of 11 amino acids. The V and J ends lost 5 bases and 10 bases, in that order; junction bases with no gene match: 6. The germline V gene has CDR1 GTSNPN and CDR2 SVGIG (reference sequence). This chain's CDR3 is CAWEGRGRAFF. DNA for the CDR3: TGTGCCTGGGAGGGCAGGGGGCGAGCTTTCTTT.

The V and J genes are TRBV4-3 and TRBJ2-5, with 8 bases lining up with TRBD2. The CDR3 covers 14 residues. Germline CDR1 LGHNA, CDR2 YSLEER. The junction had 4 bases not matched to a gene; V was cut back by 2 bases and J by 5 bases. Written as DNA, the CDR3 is TGCGCCAGCAGCCAAACGGGGGGGGCCGAGACCCAGTACTTC. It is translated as CASSQTGGAETQYF.

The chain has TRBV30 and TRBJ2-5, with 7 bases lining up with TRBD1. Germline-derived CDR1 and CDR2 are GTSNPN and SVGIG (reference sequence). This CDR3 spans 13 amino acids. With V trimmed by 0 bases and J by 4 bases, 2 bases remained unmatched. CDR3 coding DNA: TGTGCCTGGAGTGTAAGGGGGCCAGAGACCCAGTACTTC. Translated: CAWSVRGPETQYF.

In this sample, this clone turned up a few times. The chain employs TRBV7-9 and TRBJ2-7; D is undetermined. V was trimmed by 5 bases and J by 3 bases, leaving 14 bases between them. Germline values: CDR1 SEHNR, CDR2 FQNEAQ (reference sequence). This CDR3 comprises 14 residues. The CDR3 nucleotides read TGTGCCAGCAGCCAGAACGCAGCGAACTACGAGCAGTACTTC. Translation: CASSQNAANYEQYF.

The CDR3 is CASSPGTSGGLGIQYF. The CDR3 coding sequence is TGTGCCAGCAGCCCTGGGACTAGCGGGGGCCTGGGCATTCAGTACTTC. The chain is built from TRBV7-2 and TRBJ2-4; 14 positions match TRBD2. Germline-derived CDR1 and CDR2 are SGHTA and FQGNSA. This CDR3 contains 16 residues. The J segment lost 9 bases and the V segment lost 5 bases, leaving 9 bases of the junction unmatched.

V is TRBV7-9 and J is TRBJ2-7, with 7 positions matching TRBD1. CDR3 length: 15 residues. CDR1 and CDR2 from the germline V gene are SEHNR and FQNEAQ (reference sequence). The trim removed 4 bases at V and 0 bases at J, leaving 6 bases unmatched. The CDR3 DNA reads TGTGCCAGCAGCTCGGGCAGGGGGAGCTCCTACGAGCAGTACTTC. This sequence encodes CASSSGRGSSYEQYF.

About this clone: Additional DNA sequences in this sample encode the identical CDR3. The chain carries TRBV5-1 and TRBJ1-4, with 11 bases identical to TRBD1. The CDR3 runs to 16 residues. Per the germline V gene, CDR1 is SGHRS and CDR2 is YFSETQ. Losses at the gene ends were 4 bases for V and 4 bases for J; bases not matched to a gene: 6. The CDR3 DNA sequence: TGCGCCAGCAGCCTTGGGGGGACAGGGGGTAATGAAAAACTGTTTTTT. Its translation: CASSLGGTGGNEKLFF.

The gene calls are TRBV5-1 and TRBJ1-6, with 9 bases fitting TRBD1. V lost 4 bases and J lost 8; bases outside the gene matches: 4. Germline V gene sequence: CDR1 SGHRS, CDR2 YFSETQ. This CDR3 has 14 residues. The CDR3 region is CASSRGQGDSPLHF. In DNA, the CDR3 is TGCGCCAGCAGCAGGGGACAGGGTGATTCACCCCTCCACTTT.

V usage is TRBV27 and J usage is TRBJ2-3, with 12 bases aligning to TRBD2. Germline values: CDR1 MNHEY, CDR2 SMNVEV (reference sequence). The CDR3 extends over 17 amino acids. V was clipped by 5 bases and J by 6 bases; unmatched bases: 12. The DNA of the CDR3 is TGTGCCAGCAGTCCCCCCTCTCTAGCGGGGGGGAGTGATACGCAGTATTTT. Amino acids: CASSPPSLAGGSDTQYF.

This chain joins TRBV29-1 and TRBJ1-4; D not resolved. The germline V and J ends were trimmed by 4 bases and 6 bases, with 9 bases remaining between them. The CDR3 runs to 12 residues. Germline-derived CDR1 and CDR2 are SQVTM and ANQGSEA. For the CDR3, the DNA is TGCAGCGTTGGTGATGAGGATGAAAAACTGTTTTTT. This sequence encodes CSVGDEDEKLFF.